A single sample gave rise to the 12 T cell receptor beta chains below, sequenced in a study of control samples from healthy donors and cancer patients. TCRdb's table, derived via immunoSEQ multiplex PCR, lists solely in-frame clones and lacks some. Of over 150,000 clones listed, around 87% were seen once; the top ten hold about 1.4%. Sequences were obtained from blood. These TCRs come from a woman between 50 and 59 years old in good health.

This clone was recorded once. The rearrangement uses TRBV30 and TRBJ1-2; maybe TRBD1 (5 bases). This CDR3 contains 12 residues. V was clipped by 2 bases and J by 8 bases, with 12 bases between them. In germline, CDR1 is GTSNPN, CDR2 SVGIG (reference sequence). In DNA form, the CDR3 reads TGTGCCTGGAGTTCTGGGGGTAAAGGCTACACCTTC. Amino acid sequence: CAWSSGGKGYTF.

The chain is built from TRBV9 and TRBJ1-2, with TRBD1 matching over 7 bases. Germline V gene data show CDR1 as SGDLS and CDR2 as YYNGEE. After removal of 4 bases from V and 8 bases from J, the junction contained 8 bases not matched to a gene. CDR3 length: 13 residues. This CDR3 is CASSQLGQNGYTF. The CDR3 DNA sequence: TGTGCCAGCAGCCAATTGGGACAGAACGGCTACACCTTC. Combining the CDR3 with reference TRBV9 and TRBJ1-2 gives the whole variable domain DSGVTQTPKHLITATGQRVTLRCSPRSGDLSVYWYQQSLDQGLQFLIQYYNGEERAKGNILERFSAQQFPDLHSELNLSSLELGDSALYFCASSQLGQNGYTFGSGTRLTVV.

V is TRBV5-6 and J is TRBJ2-1, with 12 bases matching TRBD2. CDR1 SGHDT and CDR2 YYEEEE come from the germline V gene. CDR3 length: 15 residues. Trimming removed 3 bases from V and 4 bases from J; junction bases left unmatched: 2. The CDR3 region has the DNA TGTGCCAGCAGCTCCGGACTAGCGGGATACAATGAGCAGTTCTTC. Translation gives CASSSGLAGYNEQFF. The full variable domain, its missing parts supplied by reference TRBV5-6 and TRBJ2-1, is DAGVTQSPTHLIKTRGQQVTLRCSPKSGHDTVSWYQQALGQGPQFIFQYYEEEERQRGNFPDRFSGHQFPNYSSELNVNALLLGDSALYLCASSSGLAGYNEQFFGPGTRLTVL.

V and J are TRBV6-1 and TRBJ1-5; D might be TRBD1 (5 bases). V was cut by 2 bases and J by 4 bases, with 21 bases left in between. This CDR3 is built from 18 residues. Germline V gene lookup returns CDR1 MNHNS and CDR2 SASEGT. The CDR3 nucleotides read TGTGCCAGCAGTGAATTCGTATTTGTGCAGGGAGAGAATCAGCCCCAGCATTTT. Translation gives CASSEFVFVQGENQPQHF.

Worth noting for this clone: At the DNA level, this CDR3 is encoded by other sequences in the same sample as well. The J gene is TRBJ2-4, the V gene TRBV30; D gene ambiguous. Germline CDR1 GTSNPN, CDR2 SVGIG (reference sequence). Trimming cost V 1 base and J 0 bases, with 4 bases left between them. This CDR3 spans 13 amino acids. The CDR3 DNA is TGTGCCTGGAGTGGCCTAGCCAAAAACATTCAGTACTTC. It translates to CAWSGLAKNIQYF.

The V call is TRBV19, the J call TRBJ1-3; the D is unclear. Trimming shortened V by 3 bases and J by 4 bases, and 16 bases separated the two germline ends. CDR1 is LNHDA, CDR2 SQIVND, per germline (reference sequence). The CDR3 is 16 amino acids. CDR3 DNA sequence: TGTGCCAGTAGTATTAAGTGGCTCACCCGAGGAAACACCATATATTTT. Translated, it gives CASSIKWLTRGNTIYF.

In this sample, this clone turned up a few times. The chain couples TRBV25-1 to TRBJ1-2; D gene ambiguous. Germline V gene lookup returns CDR1 MGHDK and CDR2 SYGVNS. V lost 6 bases, J lost 0 bases, and 11 bases lay in between. The CDR3 has 14 amino acids. The CDR3 protein is CASSLGSPNYGYTF. The CDR3 DNA reads as TGTGCCAGCAGCCTAGGGTCACCTAACTATGGCTACACCTTC.

This clone appeared a few times. V gene TRBV7-2 combines with J gene TRBJ1-1, with 9 bases identical to TRBD1. Germline trimming cut 5 bases from V and 3 bases from J; bases unmatched to any gene: 4. This CDR3 spans 14 amino acids. CDR1 is SGHTA, CDR2 FQGNSA, per germline. CDR3 sequence: CASSPGQGYTEAFF. CDR3 DNA: TGTGCCAGCAGCCCCGGACAGGGGTACACTGAAGCTTTCTTT.

This rearrangement joins TRBV5-8 to TRBJ1-4; 11 bases are a match to TRBD1. The CDR3 length is 15 residues. The germline CDR1 and CDR2 sequences are SGHTS and YDEGEE. The ends lost 5 bases at V and 7 bases at J; junction bases unmatched: 7. The CDR3 DNA reads TGTGCCAGCAGATTCGGACAGGGGGCAGGTGAAAAACTGTTTTTT. Translated, it gives CASRFGQGAGEKLFF.

The chain recombines TRBV27 with TRBJ2-1; 8 bases map to TRBD2. Unmatched junction bases numbered 7, after V lost 6 bases and J lost 0 bases. The CDR3 length is 16 residues. CDR1 is MNHEY, CDR2 SMNVEV, per germline (reference sequence). The CDR3 nucleotides read TGTGCCAGCAGCCTATCCGGGACTAGCTCCTACAATGAGCAGTTCTTC. Translation: CASSLSGTSSYNEQFF.

The rearrangement uses TRBV14 and TRBJ1-2, with 7 bases lining up with TRBD1. The V segment lost 0 bases and the J segment 4 bases; nucleotides outside the gene matches: 8. The germline gives CDR1 SGHDN, CDR2 FVKESK. The CDR3 is made up of 16 amino acids. The CDR3 coding sequence is TGTGCCAGCAGCCAAGATTCCGTCAGGGGGGTCTATGGCTACACCTTC. Amino acids: CASSQDSVRGVYGYTF.

The chain joins TRBV10-3 to TRBJ1-2; D gene unclear. Germline V CDR1 and CDR2: ENHRY, SYGVKD. The CDR3 totals 16 residues. V was trimmed by 0 bases and J by 0 bases, leaving 11 bases between them. The CDR3 bases are TGTGCCATCAGTGAGTCGTTATCCAAATCTAACTATGGCTACACCTTC. Protein: CAISESLSKSNYGYTF.